This T cell receptor beta chain was identified in a study of T cells in Graves' hyperthyroidism and ophthalmopathy. Researchers amplified the TCR beta CDR3 regions from RNA transcripts. A first-round RT-PCR of the TCR CDR3 used the HTBI primer set. Each CDR3 protein gets one entry after TCRdb re-called the multiplex PCR reads with MiXCR. The table shows approximately 700,000 distinct CDR3 sequences, with 45% occurring only once. The germline V and J ends were trimmed by 2 bases and 2 bases, with 10 bases remaining between them. The CDR3 consists of 15 residues. Germline values: CDR1 SEHNR, CDR2 FQNEAQ (reference sequence). Patients having uncontrolled infection, another autoimmune disease, pregnancy or lactation were not included.

The clonotype originates from an adult man with Graves' disease, either hyperthyroidism or ophthalmopathy (not recorded which). V is TRBV7-9 and J is TRBJ1-5; D unresolved. The material sequenced was peripheral blood or thyroid tissue (not recorded which). CDR3 bases: TGTGCCAGCAGCTTAACAGCCGGGGGCAATCAGCCCCAGCATTTT. Translating gives CASSLTAGGNQPQHF.